The clone carrying this TCR beta chain came up a few times. This entry belongs to a study of blood T cell repertoires in COVID-19. In the study overall: From the United States, Italy and Spain came samples of acute and convalescent COVID-19. PBMCs, B-cell-depleted T cells, or T cells were the source of the cDNA or gDNA that made up the material.

Under the authors' procedure: Amplification with reference gene primers provided the estimates of nucleated cell counts. TCRdb keeps only in-frame clones here, not all; method: immunoSEQ multiplex PCR. V, J and clone size derive from that table, while D and trimming were established from the DNA sequence. Counted here are a few hundred thousand clones, about 83% occurring once; the ten biggest clones make up under 2%. The TCR sequence derives from a woman in her forties or fifties with acute or convalescent COVID-19. The material sequenced was peripheral blood.

CDR3 nucleotides: TGCGCCAGCAGCTTGGGGGTAGCACGTTCGAGAGAGACCCAGTACTTC. Translating gives CASSLGVARSRETQYF. The V gene is TRBV5-1, the J gene TRBJ2-5; D is unresolved. Trimming removed 0 bases at V and 4 bases at J, with 16 bases between. This CDR3 is 16 amino acids long. CDR1 is SGHRS and CDR2 is YFSETQ in the germline V gene.